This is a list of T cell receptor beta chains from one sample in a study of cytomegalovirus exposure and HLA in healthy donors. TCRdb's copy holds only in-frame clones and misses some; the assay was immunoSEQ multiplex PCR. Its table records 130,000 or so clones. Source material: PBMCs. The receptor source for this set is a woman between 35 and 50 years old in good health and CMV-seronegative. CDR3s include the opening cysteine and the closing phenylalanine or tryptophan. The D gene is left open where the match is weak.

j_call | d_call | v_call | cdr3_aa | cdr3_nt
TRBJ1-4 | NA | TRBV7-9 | CASSPIQGANEKLFF | TGTGCCAGCAGCCCTATACAGGGCGCTAATGAAAAACTGTTTTTT
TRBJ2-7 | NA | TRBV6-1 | CASRLDSSYEQYF | TGTGCCAGCAGACTGGACTCCTCCTACGAGCAGTACTTC
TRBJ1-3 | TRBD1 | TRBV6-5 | CATRQGASGNTIYF | TGTGCCACCCGACAGGGGGCCTCTGGAAACACCATATATTTT
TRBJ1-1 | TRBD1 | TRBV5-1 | CASGTGVNTEAFF | TGCGCCAGTGGGACAGGGGTGAACACTGAAGCTTTCTTT
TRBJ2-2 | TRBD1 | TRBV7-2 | CASSHNRGTGELFF | TGTGCCAGCAGCCATAACAGGGGGACCGGGGAGCTGTTTTTT
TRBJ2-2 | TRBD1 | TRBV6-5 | CASSYSPGQSTGELFF | TGTGCCAGCAGTTACTCCCCGGGACAGAGCACCGGGGAGCTGTTTTTT
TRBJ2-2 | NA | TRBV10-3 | CAITGQTTGELFF | TGTGCCATCACAGGACAGACCACCGGGGAGCTGTTTTTT
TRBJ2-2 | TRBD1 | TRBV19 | CASTRTGRTGELFF | TGTGCCAGTACCAGGACAGGGCGGACCGGGGAGCTGTTTTTT
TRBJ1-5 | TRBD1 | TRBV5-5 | CASSLAMTGGFQPQHF | TGTGCCAGCAGCTTGGCAATGACAGGGGGCTTTCAGCCCCAGCATTTT
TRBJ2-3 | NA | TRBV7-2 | CASSRRGGTQYF | TGTGCCAGCAGTCGGAGGGGGGGTACGCAGTATTTT
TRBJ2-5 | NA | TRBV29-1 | CSVEDLNNQETQYF | TGCAGCGTTGAAGATCTGAACAACCAAGAGACCCAGTACTTC
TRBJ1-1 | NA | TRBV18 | CASSPSWTGGTEAFF | TGTGCCAGCTCACCATCCTGGACGGGGGGCACTGAAGCTTTCTTT
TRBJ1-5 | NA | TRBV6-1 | CASSPDRWNQPQHF | TGTGCCAGCAGTCCGGACAGATGGAATCAGCCCCAGCATTTT
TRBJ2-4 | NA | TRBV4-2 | CASSQLYAESIQYF | TGTGCCAGCAGCCAACTGTATGCGGAAAGCATTCAGTACTTC
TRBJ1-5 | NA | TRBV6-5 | CASSPGTPSNQPQHF | TGTGCCAGCAGCCCAGGGACACCAAGCAATCAGCCCCAGCATTTT
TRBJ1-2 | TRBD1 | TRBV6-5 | CASSYSSLDRGHGYTF | TGTGCCAGCAGTTACTCGAGTTTGGACAGGGGGCATGGCTACACCTTC
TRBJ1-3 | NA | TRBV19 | CASSIDRGTGNTIYF | TGTGCCAGTAGTATAGATCGGGGGACTGGAAACACCATATATTTT
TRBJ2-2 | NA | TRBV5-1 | CASSLGRGTGELFF | TGCGCCAGCAGCTTGGGCAGGGGCACCGGGGAGCTGTTTTTT
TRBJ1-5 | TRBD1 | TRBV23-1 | CASRSPTGGADQPQHF | TGCGCCAGCAGAAGCCCGACAGGGGGGGCCGATCAGCCCCAGCATTTT
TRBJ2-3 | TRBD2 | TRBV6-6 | CAHRAGGADTQYF | TGTGCGCACAGGGCGGGGGGTGCAGATACGCAGTATTTT
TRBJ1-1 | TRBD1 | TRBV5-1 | CASSLVGTGGTEAFF | TGCGCCAGCAGCTTGGTAGGGACAGGGGGCACTGAAGCTTTCTTT
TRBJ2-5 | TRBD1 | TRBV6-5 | CASSRDRKETQYF | TGTGCCAGCAGTCGGGACAGAAAAGAGACCCAGTACTTC
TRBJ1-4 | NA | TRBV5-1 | CASSRGANEKLFF | TGCGCCAGCAGTCGGGGAGCTAATGAAAAACTGTTTTTT
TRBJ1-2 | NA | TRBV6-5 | CASSYLPSTGLNGYTF | TGTGCCAGCAGTTATCTTCCCTCGACAGGCCTCAATGGCTACACCTTC
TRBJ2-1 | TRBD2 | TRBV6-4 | CASSDLAGASSEQFF | TGTGCCAGCAGTGACCTAGCGGGGGCTTCTAGTGAGCAGTTCTTC
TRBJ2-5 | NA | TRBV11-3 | CASSLGNRAQETQYF | TGTGCCAGCAGCTTAGGAAACAGGGCGCAAGAGACCCAGTACTTC
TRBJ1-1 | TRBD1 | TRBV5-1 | CASSTRQGATEAFF | TGCGCCAGCAGCACTAGACAGGGGGCTACTGAAGCTTTCTTT
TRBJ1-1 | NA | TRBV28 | CASGSVNTEAFF | TGTGCCAGCGGTTCGGTGAACACTGAAGCTTTCTTT
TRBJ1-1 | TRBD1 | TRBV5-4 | CASSSPGQGESAFF | TGTGCCAGCAGCAGTCCGGGACAGGGGGAGTCAGCTTTCTTT
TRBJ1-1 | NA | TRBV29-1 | CSVGQSRTEAFF | TGCAGCGTTGGACAGAGCCGCACTGAAGCTTTCTTT
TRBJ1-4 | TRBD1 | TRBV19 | CASHDRGLNEKLFF | TGTGCCAGTCATGACAGGGGTTTAAATGAAAAACTGTTTTTT
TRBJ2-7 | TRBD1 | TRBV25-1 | CASNSGGVGYEQYF | TGTGCCAGCAATTCAGGGGGCGTCGGCTACGAGCAGTACTTC
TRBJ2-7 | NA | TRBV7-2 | CASSPGGPTTEQYF | TGTGCCAGCAGCCCCGGGGGGCCGACTACGGAGCAGTACTTC
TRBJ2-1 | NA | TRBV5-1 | CASSLFTDEQFF | TGCGCCAGCAGCTTATTTACTGATGAGCAGTTCTTC
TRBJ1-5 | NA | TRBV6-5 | CASRLQGGNQPQHF | TGTGCCAGCAGACTACAGGGCGGCAATCAGCCCCAGCATTTT
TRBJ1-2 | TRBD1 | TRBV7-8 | CASSWDRIVDGYTF | TGTGCCAGCAGCTGGGACAGGATTGTCGATGGCTACACCTTC
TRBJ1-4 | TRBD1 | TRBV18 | CASSPPGQRNEKLFF | TGTGCCAGCTCACCACCGGGACAGAGAAATGAAAAACTGTTTTTT
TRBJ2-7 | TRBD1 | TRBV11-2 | CASSLDFGTGLYEQYF | TGTGCCAGCAGCTTAGATTTCGGGACAGGGCTATACGAGCAGTACTTC
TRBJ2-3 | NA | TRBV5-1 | CASSPLINTDMQYF | TGCGCCAGCAGCCCCCTCATAAACACAGATATGCAGTATTTT
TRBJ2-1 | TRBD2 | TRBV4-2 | CASSHSGGADNEQFF | TGTGCCAGCAGCCATAGCGGGGGGGCCGACAATGAGCAGTTCTTC
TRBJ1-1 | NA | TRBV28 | CASGVGLSEAFF | TGTGCCAGCGGGGTTGGACTGTCTGAAGCTTTCTTT